This TCR beta chain was recovered during a study of beta chain features in type 1 diabetes. The CDR3 is 13 residues long. V dropped 3 bases and J dropped 3 bases, with 8 bases sitting between them. Germline V CDR1 and CDR2: SEHNR, FQNEAQ (reference sequence). As concerns this clone: Its antigen is undetermined.

Notes on the study in general: People with Type 1 diabetes carried modestly yet significantly shorter TCRB CDR3s in all four CD4+ subsets. A definitive answer on HLA type influencing TCRB rearrangement was not reached here.

Reverse transcription of all isolated RNA meant that expressed TCRB transcripts were sequenced. Clones were sequenced by immunoSEQ multiplex PCR, and TCRdb holds only the in-frame ones, with some missing. The sample lists roughly 290,000 clones, approximately 16% seen once, with more than 0.015% in the top ten. Sequencing was done on a sample of naive CD4+ T cells from blood. The chain combines TRBV7-9 with TRBJ1-2; the D is unclear. The TCR originated in a man aged 18 to 29 with type 1 diabetes. The CDR3 nucleotides read TGTGCCAGCAGCTTTGGCAGCGACTATGGCTACACCTTC. Its protein is CASSFGSDYGYTF. The full variable domain, its missing parts supplied by reference TRBV7-9 and TRBJ1-2, is DTGVSQNPRHKITKRGQNVTFRCDPISEHNRLYWYRQTLGQGPEFLTYFQNEAQLEKSRLLSDRFSAERPKGSFSTLEIQRTEQGDSAMYLCASSFGSDYGYTFGSGTRLTVV.